These 27 T cell receptor beta chains came from one sample sequenced in a study of spatial heterogeneity in lung cancer. Study results and limitations: The number of expanded tumor alpha and beta chains correlated with mutation number.

One entry per CDR3 protein results from TCRdb running MiXCR on the 5' RACE reads. Here the sample spans thousands of distinct CDR3 sequences, about 1.5% being singletons. These TCRs' antigens remain unknown. Time point meaning: sample taken at primary tumor resection. Sequenced here: lung tumor tissue, sampled at surgery. These receptors originate from a male donor with early-stage non-small cell lung cancer.

This clonotype is termed medium-sized (0.01 to 0.1%). The chain has TRBV2 and TRBJ2-1; the D is unclear. The CDR3 covers 13 residues. Trimming left V 10 bases short and J 4 bases short, with 14 bases between. Germline lookup yields CDR1 SNHLY and CDR2 FYNNEI. CDR3 loop: CATGELQYNEQFF. The CDR3 nucleotides are TGTGCCACCGGAGAACTGCAGTACAATGAGCAGTTCTTC.

This clonotype is labeled medium-sized (0.01 to 0.1%). The rearrangement joins TRBV7-6 to TRBJ2-1; 13 nucleotides match TRBD2. Germline lookup yields CDR1 SGHVS and CDR2 FNYEAQ. V was clipped by 6 bases and J by 2 bases; unmatched bases: 4. This CDR3 spans 16 amino acids. CDR3 sequence: CASSSLAGGPYNEQFF. The CDR3 bases are TGTGCCAGCAGTTCACTAGCGGGGGGGCCCTACAATGAGCAGTTCTTC.

This clonotype showed up many times. This chain connects TRBV18 to TRBJ2-1; 7 positions match TRBD1. V lost 2 bases and J lost 6; bases outside the gene matches: 10. Germline lookup yields CDR1 KGHSH and CDR2 LQKENI. This CDR3 has 16 residues. CDR3 DNA sequence: TGTGCCAGCTCACCAGTGGGTCAGGGGGTTCTCAATGAGCAGTTCTTC. Translated: CASSPVGQGVLNEQFF.

Within the sample, this clonotype is medium-sized (0.01 to 0.1%). This chain joins TRBV3-1 and TRBJ1-2; TRBD1 is a possible D gene (6 bases). The V and J ends lost 5 bases and 3 bases respectively, with 10 bases between them. The V gene's germline CDR1 is LGHDT and CDR2 YNNKEL (reference sequence). The CDR3 is 13 residues long. CDR3 sequence reads: CASSYRTDYGYTF. CDR3 nucleotides: TGTGCCAGCAGCTACAGGACAGACTATGGCTACACCTTC.

This clonotype is labeled medium-sized. The chain couples TRBV20-1 to TRBJ2-7, with 9 bases that match TRBD2. From germline, CDR1 is DFQATT and CDR2 SNEGSKA (reference sequence). V trimming: 0 bases; J trimming: 6 bases; junction bases outside the gene matches: 9. This CDR3 has 15 residues. Written as DNA, the CDR3 is TGCAGTGCTAGAGATGGGGGTAGCGGGGGCCCCGAGCAGTACTTC. Its translation is CSARDGGSGGPEQYF.

By share, this clonotype counts as medium-sized. The gene calls are TRBV6-1 and TRBJ2-7; the D gene is possibly TRBD2 (5 bases). The CDR3 sequence is 17 residues long. The germline CDR1 and CDR2 sequences are MNHNS and SASEGT. V lost 6 bases, J lost 5 bases, and 26 bases lay in between. CDR3 bases: TGTGCCAGCAGGAGGGTCTTGTCTAAGTCAGCGTTTGACGAGCAGTACTTC. Translation gives CASRRVLSKSAFDEQYF.

This clonotype qualifies as medium-sized. The chain links TRBV9 to TRBJ1-5; no clear D. CDR1 SGDLS and CDR2 YYNGEE come from the germline V gene. The CDR3 loop spans 15 amino acids. Trimming removed 2 bases at V and 1 base at J, with 10 bases between. CDR3 in amino acids: CASSVSSGSNQPQHF. The DNA for the CDR3 is TGTGCCAGCAGCGTTTCTTCGGGGAGCAATCAGCCCCAGCATTTT. Together with reference TRBV9 and TRBJ1-5, the CDR3 gives the full variable domain: DSGVTQTPKHLITATGQRVTLRCSPRSGDLSVYWYQQSLDQGLQFLIQYYNGEERAKGNILERFSAQQFPDLHSELNLSSLELGDSALYFCASSVSSGSNQPQHFGDGTRLSIL.

By its share, this clonotype is medium-sized. V gene TRBV9 combines with J gene TRBJ2-3; D possibly corresponds to TRBD1 (6 bases). The V and J ends lost 3 bases and 5 bases respectively, with 19 bases between them. There are 16 residues in the CDR3. The germline V gene encodes CDR1 SGDLS and CDR2 YYNGEE. The DNA for the CDR3 is TGTGCCAGCAGCGCCTCCTTGGGCCCCAGGGGAGATACGCAGTATTTT. It is translated as CASSASLGPRGDTQYF.

By share, this clonotype ranks as medium-sized. The chain is built from TRBV20-1 and TRBJ1-4; D gene ambiguous. Per the germline V gene, CDR1 is DFQATT and CDR2 is SNEGSKA (reference sequence). Between the trimmed V and J ends, which lost 5 bases and 6 bases, there was a span of 19 bases. The CDR3 totals 15 residues. The CDR3 loop is CSALKAEGGYEKLFF. DNA of the CDR3: TGCAGTGCTCTCAAGGCGGAGGGCGGTTATGAAAAACTGTTTTTT.

In its sample, this clonotype is medium-sized. CDR3 region: CASSSGRDRNHPDYGYTF. The DNA for the CDR3 is TGCGCCAGCAGCTCGGGCCGGGACAGGAACCACCCCGACTATGGCTACACCTTC. The V call is TRBV5-1, the J call TRBJ1-2; TRBD1 aligns across 8 bases. CDR1 and CDR2 (germline): SGHRS, YFSETQ. V lost 3 bases and J lost 3; bases outside the gene matches: 16. The CDR3 covers 18 residues.

In its sample, this clonotype is medium-sized. The chain carries TRBV7-9 and TRBJ2-1; D is perhaps TRBD2 (5 bases). Trimming cost V 5 bases and J 0 bases, with 11 bases left between them. Germline CDR1 and CDR2: SEHNR and FQNEAQ (reference sequence). The CDR3 extends over 15 amino acids. CDR3: CASSPSFSSYNEQFF. The CDR3 region has the DNA TGTGCCAGCAGCCCTAGCTTTAGCTCCTACAATGAGCAGTTCTTC.

This clonotype is medium-sized. The genes are TRBV12-3 or TRBV12-4 and TRBJ1-1; unclear D gene. The CDR3 is 14 amino acids. V lost 3 bases and J lost 1, with 9 bases in between. CDR3 DNA sequence: TGTGCCAGCAGTTTTTCTTCATCGAACACTGAAGCTTTCTTT. It translates to CASSFSSSNTEAFF.

By share, this clonotype ranks as medium-sized. The chain couples TRBV27 to TRBJ2-5, with 9 bases fitting TRBD2. Germline CDR1 is MNHEY and CDR2 is SMNVEV (reference sequence). This CDR3 has 16 residues. V lost 5 bases to trimming and J lost 4 bases; unmatched junction nucleotides: 11. The CDR3 region is CASSEVAGAPAETQYF. The DNA of the CDR3 is TGTGCCAGCAGTGAAGTAGCGGGGGCCCCCGCAGAGACCCAGTACTTC.

By sample fraction, this clonotype is medium-sized. The V gene is TRBV24-1, the J gene TRBJ2-7, with D possibly called TRBD1 or TRBD2 (5 bases each). The V gene lost 3 bases and the J gene lost 1 base, with 9 bases spanning the gap. CDR1 and CDR2 (germline): KGHDR, SFDVKD. This CDR3 has 14 residues. The CDR3 loop reads CATSDGGPSYEQYF. CDR3 nucleotides: TGTGCCACCAGTGATGGGGGACCGTCCTACGAGCAGTACTTC.

As regards this clonotype: Germline and junction disagree at one end, which may indicate a read error. The chain employs TRBV2 and TRBJ2-5; D perhaps matches TRBD1 (5 bases). The CDR3 runs 14 residues. Germline CDR1 is SNHLY and CDR2 is FYNNEI. The DNA for the CDR3 is TGTGCAAGAAGTGAACTTGGCGGACAAGAGACACAGTACTTC. Amino acid sequence: CARSELGGQETQYF.

By share, this clonotype counts as medium-sized. V usage is TRBV11-2 and J usage is TRBJ1-2, with D uncertain. The CDR3 contains 13 residues. With 4 bases removed from V and 7 bases from J, the gap between germline ends came to 13 bases. Germline-derived CDR1 and CDR2 are SGHAT and FQNNGV. For the CDR3, the DNA is TGTGCCAGCAGCTCCGCCGCCGGCGGTGGCTACACCTTC. Its translation is CASSSAAGGGYTF.

Relative to its sample, this clonotype is medium-sized (0.01 to 0.1%). The chain is built from TRBV7-2 and TRBJ1-4, with D perhaps TRBD1 (5 bases). V lost 2 bases and J 8 bases, leaving 15 bases between the germline ends. Germline V gives CDR1 SGHTA, CDR2 FQGNSA. There are 15 residues in the CDR3. The CDR3 coding sequence is TGTGCCAGCAGCTTATCTGGGACCCCTAGGGAAAAACTGTTTTTT. Amino acids: CASSLSGTPREKLFF.

This clonotype was seen at least ten times. This sequence joins TRBV6-1 and TRBJ2-3, with unresolved D. CDR3 length equals 13 residues. Deletions cut 2 bases from V and 6 bases from J, with 9 bases between. Per the germline V gene, CDR1 is MNHNS and CDR2 is SASEGT. The CDR3 protein is CASSENLMDTQYF. CDR3 bases: TGTGCCAGCAGTGAAAATCTCATGGATACGCAGTATTTT.

Judged by abundance, this clonotype is medium-sized. The chain is built from TRBV19 and TRBJ2-7; TRBD1 matches at 11 bases. V lost 5 bases and J lost 9; bases outside the gene matches: 9. The germline V gene has CDR1 LNHDA and CDR2 SQIVND (reference sequence). This CDR3 spans 14 amino acids. For the CDR3, the DNA is TGTGCCAGTAGTCGGACAGGGGGCGCCTCCGGGCAGTACTTC. This codes for CASSRTGGASGQYF.

In its sample, this clonotype ranks as medium-sized (0.01 to 0.1%). This chain uses TRBV2 with TRBJ1-6; 7 bases line up with TRBD1. The CDR3 loop spans 13 amino acids. With 6 bases clipped from V and 9 bases from J, the junction kept 5 bases outside the gene matches. Germline lookup yields CDR1 SNHLY and CDR2 FYNNEI. As DNA, the CDR3 is TGTGCCAGCAGACCCGGACAGGCTTCACCCCTCCACTTT. This encodes CASRPGQASPLHF.

This clonotype is labeled medium-sized. The chain carries TRBV30 and TRBJ2-2; unclear D gene. Germline values: CDR1 GTSNPN, CDR2 SVGIG (reference sequence). Trimming shortened V by 2 bases and J by 4 bases, and 5 bases separated the two germline ends. This CDR3 region has 12 residues. This CDR3 is CAWSTATGELFF. In DNA form, the CDR3 reads TGTGCCTGGAGTACAGCCACCGGGGAGCTGTTTTTT.

Within the sample, this clonotype is medium-sized. The gene calls are TRBV6-5 and TRBJ2-1; 11 nucleotides match TRBD2. The CDR3 is 15 amino acids. Germline lookup yields CDR1 MNHEY and CDR2 SVGAGI. Trimming took 5 bases from V and 5 from J; bases not matched to a gene: 5. The CDR3 nucleotides are TGTGCCAGCAGTAAGGGGACTAGCGGTGACAATGAGCAGTTCTTC. It is translated as CASSKGTSGDNEQFF.

This clonotype has a count of ten or more. The chain couples TRBV18 to TRBJ2-1, with 9 bases aligning to TRBD2. Germline V gene lookup returns CDR1 KGHSH and CDR2 LQKENI. The CDR3 consists of 17 residues. Losses at the gene ends were 2 bases for V and 4 bases for J; bases not matched to a gene: 9. CDR3 DNA: TGTGCCAGCTCACCAATTAAGAGCGGGGGGTATTACAATGAGCAGTTCTTC. Its translation: CASSPIKSGGYYNEQFF.

This clonotype is labeled medium-sized. The rearrangement links TRBV6-1 to TRBJ1-1; 8 positions match TRBD1. V gave up 7 bases and J gave up 4 bases; unmatched junction bases: 8. CDR1 MNHNS and CDR2 SASEGT come from the germline V gene. The length of the CDR3 is 14 residues. CDR3 nucleotide sequence: TGTGCCAGCATCGTACAGGGGGGGACCACTGAAGCTTTCTTT. It specifies CASIVQGGTTEAFF.

This clonotype was counted ten times or more. The J gene is TRBJ2-5, the V gene TRBV12-3 or TRBV12-4; TRBD2 might be the D (6 bases). The V gene lost 8 bases and the J gene lost 3 bases, with 16 bases spanning the gap. The CDR3 consists of 14 residues. In nucleotides, the CDR3 is TGTGCCAGCTCGCCTTCGGGAGAAAAAGAGACCCAGTACTTC. Its protein is CASSPSGEKETQYF.

Sample share makes this clonotype large. The chain combines TRBV7-2 with TRBJ2-5; 12 nucleotides align to TRBD2. The CDR3 consists of 17 residues. V was pared by 5 bases and J by 5 bases, with 12 bases of the junction left unmatched. The germline CDR1 and CDR2 sequences are SGHTA and FQGNSA. DNA for the CDR3: TGTGCCAGCAGCGAGAGGACTAGCGGGGCTACCAAGGAGACCCAGTACTTC. Translated: CASSERTSGATKETQYF. Full variable domain (remainder filled in from reference TRBV7-2 and TRBJ2-5): GAGVSQSPSNKVTEKGKDVELRCDPISGHTALYWYRQSLGQGLEFLIYFQGNSAPDKSGLPSDRFSAERTGGSVSTLTIQRTQQEDSAVYLCASSERTSGATKETQYFGPGTRLLVL.

This clonotype ranks as medium-sized. The chain combines TRBV5-8 with TRBJ2-2, with D uncertain. Germline assignment: CDR1 SGHTS and CDR2 YDEGEE. CDR3 length: 13 residues. With 1 base removed from V and 5 bases from J, the gap between germline ends came to 6 bases. Here the CDR3 DNA reads TGTGCCAGCAGCTTGTGGGCAACCGGGGAGCTGTTTTTT. Amino acids: CASSLWATGELFF.